These 17 T cell receptor beta chains share one sample of origin, sequenced in a study of cytomegalovirus exposure and HLA in healthy donors. 60 Vbeta and 13 Jbeta primers were used in PCR. The assay was immunoSEQ multiplex PCR, and TCRdb's table has in-frame clones only and misses some. The table has about 120,000 clones, roughly 63% seen once; the top ten hold 10%. Sequences were obtained from PBMCs. These receptors were taken from a man in his forties in good health and CMV-seropositive.

This chain connects TRBV29-1 to TRBJ2-3; TRBD1 matches at 7 bases. Trimming took 7 bases from V and 2 from J; bases not matched to a gene: 6. Germline loops: CDR1 SQVTM, CDR2 ANQGSEA. The length of the CDR3 is 13 residues. In DNA, the CDR3 is TGCAGCGCTGCAGGACAGGACACAGATACGCAGTATTTT. It is translated as CSAAGQDTDTQYF.

The V and J genes are TRBV4-1 and TRBJ2-7, with D possibly TRBD2 on 6 matching bases. CDR3 length: 13 amino acids. Germline values: CDR1 MGHRA, CDR2 YSYEKL. Trimming pared 4 bases from V and 5 bases from J, leaving 12 bases between. CDR3 loop: CASSLLLADEQYF. The CDR3 region has the DNA TGCGCCAGCAGCCTTCTACTAGCTGACGAGCAGTACTTC.

The rearrangement uses TRBV4-2 and TRBJ1-5; TRBD1 matches 8 bases. The V segment lost 1 base and the J segment 9 bases; nucleotides outside the gene matches: 14. The length of the CDR3 is 17 residues. Germline V lookup: CDR1 LGHNA, CDR2 YNFKEQ. The CDR3 nucleotides are TGTGCCAGCAGCCAAGTCTTTCGCGGACAGGGCCCCAGGCCCCAGCATTTT. It yields the protein CASSQVFRGQGPRPQHF.

The J gene is TRBJ2-5, the V gene TRBV5-4, with 10 bases identical to TRBD1. This CDR3 has 16 amino acids. The V gene end was trimmed by 4 bases and the J gene end by 4 bases; junction bases not matched to a gene: 10. Germline CDR1 and CDR2: SGHNT and YYREEE (reference sequence). In nucleotides, the CDR3 is TGTGCCAGCAGCCAGACCGGGACAGGGGTGGGAGAGACCCAGTACTTC. Protein product: CASSQTGTGVGETQYF.

The V call is TRBV19, the J call TRBJ2-1, with D possibly being TRBD2 (5 bases). Germline assignment: CDR1 LNHDA and CDR2 SQIVND (reference sequence). Trimming removed 8 bases from V and 4 bases from J, with 12 bases in between. The CDR3 loop spans 13 amino acids. The CDR3 protein is CASCSGEYNEQFF. The CDR3 nucleotides are TGTGCCAGTTGTTCCGGGGAATACAATGAGCAGTTCTTC.

As concerns this clone: One junction end disagrees with the germline gene, perhaps due to a read error. The chain couples TRBV2 to TRBJ2-3; D is possibly TRBD2 (6 bases). Germline V gene lookup returns CDR1 SNHLY and CDR2 FYNNEI. This CDR3 has 14 amino acids. The CDR3 sequence: CASSRDSSTDMQYF. As DNA, the CDR3 is TGTGCCAGCAGCCGGGACTCCTCCACAGATATGCAGTATTTT. The full variable domain, in which reference TRBV2 and TRBJ2-3 provide the parts outside the CDR3, is EPEVTQTPSHQVTQMGQEVILRCVPISNHLYFYWYRQILGQKVEFLVSFYNNEISEKSEIFDDQFSVERPDGSNFTLKIRSTKLEDSAMYFCASSRDSSTDMQYFGPGTRLTVL.

This rearrangement joins TRBV7-2 to TRBJ2-7; 7 bases are shared with TRBD2. The V gene's germline CDR1 is SGHTA and CDR2 FQGNSA. V dropped 5 bases and J dropped 3; count of bases not matched to a gene: 13. The length of the CDR3 is 16 residues. The CDR3 bases are TGTGCCAGCAGCCCTAGGGGCCGCGGGAGTGGCTACGAGCAGTACTTC. Translation gives CASSPRGRGSGYEQYF.

This clone showed up just a few times. This chain joins TRBV6-5 and TRBJ1-4; TRBD1 might be the D (5 bases). Germline lookup yields CDR1 MNHEY and CDR2 SVGAGI. The CDR3 has 12 amino acids. CDR3 residues: CATGATNEKLFF. DNA for the CDR3: TGTGCGACGGGGGCAACTAATGAAAAACTGTTTTTT.

The V call is TRBV5-4, the J call TRBJ2-5; 8 nucleotides agree with TRBD2. Germline loops: CDR1 SGHNT, CDR2 YYREEE (reference sequence). CDR3 size: 15 residues. Germline trimming cut 1 base from V and 1 base from J; bases unmatched to any gene: 3. This chain's CDR3 is CASSLPLAAQETQYF. The CDR3 DNA reads TGTGCCAGCAGCTTGCCACTAGCGGCCCAAGAGACCCAGTACTTC.

CDR3 amino acids: CASSTTQTYEQYF. CDR3 in DNA: TGTGCCAGCAGCACTACGCAAACCTACGAGCAGTACTTC. The V call is TRBV21-1, the J call TRBJ2-7; the DNA was not compared with TRBD2, the D call given in the table. TRBV21-1 is described as a pseudogene. The CDR3 length is 13 residues.

In its sample, this clone was seen a few times. The chain has TRBV28 and TRBJ2-7, with a possible D match to TRBD2 (6 bases). V lost 4 bases to trimming and J lost 3 bases, with 7 bases between them. The CDR3 is 12 residues long. Looked up from germline, CDR1 is MDHEN and CDR2 is SYDVKM. The CDR3 reads CASSWGVYEQYF. The CDR3 DNA is TGTGCCAGCAGTTGGGGGGTCTACGAGCAGTACTTC.

The chain carries TRBV28 and TRBJ1-4; no clear D. The CDR3 covers 12 residues. Trimming shortened V by 7 bases and J by 7 bases, and 10 bases separated the two germline ends. Per germline, CDR1 MDHEN and CDR2 SYDVKM. The CDR3 region has the DNA TGTGCCAGCACTATCTCTACTGAAAAACTGTTTTTT. Residues: CASTISTEKLFF. The full variable domain, in which reference TRBV28 and TRBJ1-4 provide the parts outside the CDR3, is DVKVTQSSRYLVKRTGEKVFLECVQDMDHENMFWYRQDPGLGLRLIYFSYDVKMKEKGDIPEGYSVSREKKERFSLILESASTNQTSMYLCASTISTEKLFFGSGTQLSVL.

The J gene is TRBJ1-4, the V gene TRBV6-6; no clear D gene. Germline V CDR1 and CDR2: MNHNY, SVGAGI (reference sequence). Deletions cut 2 bases from V and 7 bases from J, with 5 bases between. This CDR3 is 12 amino acids long. The CDR3 loop reads CASSYGAEKLFF. CDR3 coding DNA: TGTGCCAGCAGTTACGGAGCTGAAAAACTGTTTTTT.

J is TRBJ1-2 and V is TRBV11-2; 9 nucleotides match TRBD1. Trimming cost V 5 bases and J 4 bases; bases outside gene matches: 20. This CDR3 is 19 amino acids long. Germline lookup yields CDR1 SGHAT and CDR2 FQNNGV. In DNA form, the CDR3 reads TGTGCCAGCAGCACCCTCCGGGGGACAGGGACCCTTCCTTCCTATGGCTACACCTTC. The encoded protein is CASSTLRGTGTLPSYGYTF.

The rearrangement joins TRBV27 to TRBJ1-4; D is unresolved. Trimming took 2 bases from V and 8 from J, leaving 12 bases between them. CDR1 is MNHEY, CDR2 SMNVEV, per germline (reference sequence). The CDR3 is made up of 14 amino acids. CDR3 DNA: TGTGCCAGCAGTTTAAAAGGGTCGGGGGAAAAACTGTTTTTT. This translates into CASSLKGSGEKLFF.

The chain couples TRBV29-1 to TRBJ1-1; a possible D gene is TRBD1 (6 bases). CDR1 and CDR2 (germline): SQVTM, ANQGSEA. The germline V and J ends were trimmed by 6 bases and 4 bases, with 18 bases remaining between them. The CDR3 covers 14 residues. The CDR3 here is CSVFGQPGGTEAFF. The CDR3 DNA is TGCAGCGTATTTGGACAGCCCGGTGGCACTGAAGCTTTCTTT.

This chain joins TRBV7-2 and TRBJ2-7, with 7 bases that match TRBD2. The CDR3 runs to 14 residues. Germline V lookup: CDR1 SGHTA, CDR2 FQGNSA. The V gene end was trimmed by 5 bases and the J gene end by 2 bases; junction bases not matched to a gene: 6. The CDR3 bases are TGTGCCAGCAGCACTGGACTAGTAGCCTACGAGCAGTACTTC. Its protein is CASSTGLVAYEQYF.